This TCR beta chain stems from a study of T cells in Graves' hyperthyroidism and ophthalmopathy. At the level of the study: At initial diagnosis, before any treatment had begun, peripheral blood was obtained.

The V end was cut by 7 bases, the J end by 7 bases, with 7 bases between. CDR3 length: 10 residues. The table lists this clonotype with many counts. The source of the PBMCs was 8.5 to 10 ml of fresh peripheral blood. The source material, RNA transcripts, was used to amplify TCR beta CDR3 regions. TCR CDR3 underwent first-round RT-PCR with the HTBI primer set. TCRdb recomputed calls from the multiplex PCR reads with MiXCR, one row per CDR3 protein. Of approximately 520,000 distinct CDR3 sequences in the sample, 20% to 25% are singletons; the top ten hold 26%. The receptor was derived from a young man with Graves' hyperthyroidism. The sample comprised blood. The chain links TRBV12-3 or TRBV12-4 to TRBJ1-2; no clear D gene. CDR3: CASNYAGYTF. CDR3 nucleotides: TGTGCCAGCAACTACGCTGGCTACACCTTC.